A selection of T cell receptor beta chains follows, all from one sample in a study of blood T cell repertoires in COVID-19. Measured with immunoSEQ multiplex PCR; TCRdb has only the in-frame clones, and not every one. Of roughly 200,000 clones listed, approximately 86% are singletons. The source material was PBMCs or T cells enriched from blood (not recorded which). These receptors all stem from a woman in her 30s who had been exposed to COVID-19. Both conserved end residues are part of each CDR3. The D gene is left open where the match is weak. Clone size is shown for a subset of rows, as once, few, many or a class of expanded clone.

CASSYAGDIYNEQFF | TGTGCCAGCAGTTACGCGGGGGACATTTACAATGAGCAGTTCTTC | TRBJ2-1 | . | TRBV6-2/TRBV6-3 | .
CASSGSEATFTSGGTDTQYF | TGTGCCAGCAGTGGGTCTGAAGCCACCTTCACTAGCGGGGGAACAGATACGCAGTATTTT | TRBJ2-3 | . | TRBV2 | TRBD2
CASSVGSRGLSGNTIYF | TGTGCCAGCAGCGTAGGGTCCAGGGGCCTGAGTGGAAACACCATATATTTT | TRBJ1-3 | . | TRBV9 | .
CASSRPGQGVIGELFF | TGTGCCAGCAGCCGGCCGGGACAGGGGGTGATCGGGGAGCTGTTTTTT | TRBJ2-2 | . | TRBV3-1/TRBV3-2 | TRBD1
CASSRGRDQPQHF | TGTGCCAGCTCAAGGGGGCGCGATCAGCCCCAGCATTTT | TRBJ1-5 | once | TRBV6-5 | TRBD1
CASRDSVANTGELFF | TGTGCCAGCAGGGACTCGGTTGCGAACACCGGGGAGCTGTTTTTT | TRBJ2-2 | . | TRBV6-5 | .
CASSLETGVNSPLHF | TGTGCCAGCAGCTTAGAGACAGGGGTTAACTCACCCCTCCACTTT | TRBJ1-6 | . | TRBV7-2 | TRBD1
CASSQDLSSRPYEQYF | TGTGCCAGCAGCCAAGATTTAAGTTCGAGGCCCTACGAGCAGTACTTC | TRBJ2-7 | . | TRBV3-1/TRBV3-2 | .
CASSDGRVYGNTIYF | TGTGCCAGCAGTGATGGTCGGGTTTATGGAAACACCATATATTTT | TRBJ1-3 | . | TRBV2 | .
CASSTQKGEGGSGANVLTF | TGTGCCAGCAGTACGCAAAAGGGGGAGGGCGGCTCTGGGGCCAACGTCCTGACTTTC | TRBJ2-6 | once | TRBV6-7 | .
CSVTGTGVSYEQYF | TGCAGCGTAACCGGGACAGGTGTCTCCTACGAGCAGTACTTC | TRBJ2-7 | . | TRBV29-1 | TRBD1
CTSSQGEGGSDNEQFF | TGCACCAGCAGCCAAGGGGAGGGGGGCTCGGACAATGAGCAGTTCTTC | TRBJ2-1 | . | TRBV1 | .
CASTTQGARGETQYF | TGTGCCAGCACCACACAGGGGGCGCGGGGAGAGACCCAGTACTTC | TRBJ2-5 | . | TRBV6-5 | TRBD1
CASHPRGQGANTQYF | TGTGCCTCGCACCCCCGGGGACAGGGGGCGAATACGCAGTATTTT | TRBJ2-3 | . | TRBV5-3 | TRBD1
CASSPEGGAGNTIYF | TGTGCCAGCTCACCAGAAGGCGGCGCGGGAAACACCATATATTTT | TRBJ1-3 | . | TRBV18 | .
CASSYTDSSYEQYF | TGTGCCAGCAGTTACACAGACAGTTCCTACGAGCAGTACTTC | TRBJ2-7 | . | TRBV6-5 | .
CASTPWGGYEKLFF | TGTGCCAGCACCCCGTGGGGGGGGTATGAAAAACTGTTTTTT | TRBJ1-4 | . | TRBV7-2 | .
CASGQSFSYEQYF | TGTGCCAGCGGACAGTCGTTCTCCTACGAGCAGTACTTC | TRBJ2-7 | . | TRBV12-3/TRBV12-4 | .
CASSRDRVAEAFF | TGTGCCAGTAGCCGGGACAGGGTGGCTGAAGCTTTCTTT | TRBJ1-1 | . | TRBV19 | TRBD1